These 21 T cell receptor beta chains originate from one sample sequenced in a study of regulatory T cells in long-lasting Graves disease. Libraries of TCR beta came from iRepertoire HTBI primers plus Arm-PCR of CDR3 regions. Each CDR3 protein gets one entry after TCRdb re-called the multiplex PCR reads with MiXCR. The sample lists 300,000 to 450,000 distinct CDR3 sequences; 15% to 18% were seen once. The time point here: newly diagnosed GD, antithyroid drugs for less than 3 months. RNA isolated from PBMCs was used to make the TCR library. The specimen was peripheral blood mononuclear cells (PBMCs), collected at new diagnosis, from a patient treated with antithyroid drugs. The receptors shown here come from a female donor with Graves disease.

This clonotype has at least ten counts. J is TRBJ1-1 and V is TRBV27; TRBD1 aligns across 9 bases. CDR3 length: 14 residues. V lost 6 bases and J lost 4; bases outside the gene matches: 6. CDR1 is MNHEY and CDR2 is SMNVEV in the germline V gene (reference sequence). The CDR3 reads CASSLTGGGTEAFF. Here the CDR3 DNA reads TGTGCCAGCAGCTTAACAGGGGGCGGCACTGAAGCTTTCTTT.

V gene TRBV18 combines with J gene TRBJ1-5; tentatively, D is TRBD1 (5 bases). V was trimmed by 5 bases and J by 4 bases, leaving 15 bases between them. This CDR3 has 15 amino acids. In germline, CDR1 is KGHSH, CDR2 LQKENI. The CDR3 sequence is CASSDGAIRNQPQHF. The DNA of the CDR3 is TGTGCCAGCTCAGACGGGGCTATTCGAAATCAGCCCCAGCATTTT. The full variable domain, completed using reference TRBV18 and TRBJ1-5, is NAGVMQNPRHLVRRRGQEARLRCSPMKGHSHVYWYRQLPEEGLKFMVYLQKENIIDESGMPKERFSAEFPKEGPSILRIQQVVRGDSAAYFCASSDGAIRNQPQHFGDGTRLSIL.

J is TRBJ1-2 and V is TRBV29-1; TRBD1 might be the D (5 bases). Per germline, CDR1 SQVTM and CDR2 ANQGSEA. The CDR3 is 15 residues long. Trimming shortened V by 3 bases and J by 0 bases, and 14 bases separated the two germline ends. The CDR3 sequence: CSVDVGGWSNYGYTF. Written as DNA, the CDR3 is TGCAGCGTTGACGTTGGGGGGTGGTCTAACTATGGCTACACCTTC. The whole variable domain, filled in from reference TRBV29-1 and TRBJ1-2, reads SAVISQKPSRDICQRGTSLTIQCQVDSQVTMMFWYRQQPGQSLTLIATANQGSEATYESGFVIDKFPISRPNLTFSTLTVSNMSPEDSSIYLCSVDVGGWSNYGYTFGSGTRLTVV.

This clonotype was counted at least ten times. The V gene is TRBV12-3 or TRBV12-4, the J gene TRBJ2-7, with D perhaps TRBD1 (6 bases). V was clipped by 6 bases and J by 1 base, with 13 bases between them. The CDR3 runs to 14 residues. The CDR3 DNA reads as TGTGCCAGCAGGACGGGACATTCATCCTACGAGCAGTACTTC. Its protein is CASRTGHSSYEQYF.

The CDR3 sequence is CAAGGPGDTQYF. CDR3 nucleotide sequence: TGTGCCGCCGGAGGGCCGGGAGATACGCAGTATTTT. The V call is TRBV27, the J call TRBJ2-3; tentative D call: TRBD2 (6 bases). V lost 11 bases and J lost 5, with 14 bases in between. The CDR3 totals 12 residues. Germline V gives CDR1 MNHEY, CDR2 SMNVEV (reference sequence).

This clonotype was recorded a few times. The chain carries TRBV19 and TRBJ2-1; D not certain. There are 14 residues in the CDR3. V lost 4 bases to trimming and J lost 0 bases, with 7 bases between them. The V gene's germline CDR1 is LNHDA and CDR2 SQIVND (reference sequence). The CDR3 protein is CASSTIDSYNEQFF. For the CDR3, the DNA is TGTGCCAGTAGTACAATAGACTCCTACAATGAGCAGTTCTTC.

This clonotype was seen ten or more times. The V call is TRBV13, the J call TRBJ2-7, with 7 bases matching TRBD1. CDR3 length: 14 amino acids. Germline V gene lookup returns CDR1 PRHDT and CDR2 FYEKMQ (reference sequence). Trimming cost V 4 bases and J 5 bases; bases outside gene matches: 8. CDR3 in DNA: TGTGCCAGCAGCTCCCCCGACAGGGCCCACGAGCAGTACTTC. It codes for CASSSPDRAHEQYF.

This clonotype occurred many times. The genes are TRBV6-1 and TRBJ2-1; the D gene could be TRBD1 or TRBD2 (5 bases each). The germline CDR1 and CDR2 sequences are MNHNS and SASEGT. The ends were cut back, 11 bases at V and 6 bases at J, with 17 bases in the middle. CDR3 length: 13 residues. CDR3 sequence (DNA): TGTGCCGGACAATACAGGAGGAGCAATGAGCAGTTCTTC. It is translated as CAGQYRRSNEQFF.

This clonotype was observed many times. The gene calls are TRBV27 and TRBJ2-7; D perhaps matches TRBD1 (6 bases). Trimming left V 10 bases short and J 2 bases short, with 18 bases between. The germline gives CDR1 MNHEY, CDR2 SMNVEV (reference sequence). CDR3 length equals 14 residues. This CDR3 reads CAKPYRDRPYEQYF. The DNA of the CDR3 is TGTGCCAAACCCTACAGGGATCGACCCTACGAGCAGTACTTC.

This clonotype was observed at least ten times. The chain couples TRBV10-3 to TRBJ2-3, with 7 bases fitting TRBD2. V lost 6 bases and J lost 1; bases outside the gene matches: 1. Germline loops: CDR1 ENHRY, CDR2 SYGVKD. CDR3 size: 13 residues. The CDR3 protein is CAISLAGTDTQYF. The CDR3 DNA sequence: TGTGCCATCAGCCTAGCGGGCACAGATACGCAGTATTTT.

A few counts support this clonotype. A read error may explain this, as a much larger clone is one base away. The CDR3 is CASSPGQGPHEQYF. DNA of the CDR3: TGTGCCAGCAGCCCAGGACAGGGGCCCCACGAGCAGTACTTC. The chain employs TRBV7-3 and TRBJ2-7, with TRBD1 identical over 9 bases. The CDR3 is 14 amino acids. Unmatched junction bases numbered 7, after V lost 5 bases and J lost 5 bases. Germline loops: CDR1 SGHTA, CDR2 FQGTGA.

This clonotype was recorded a few times. This clone may be a read error of a much larger clone one base away. This chain uses TRBV6-1 with TRBJ1-1; 8 bases match TRBD1. This CDR3 has 15 amino acids. Germline assignment: CDR1 MNHNS and CDR2 SASEGT. The V and J ends lost 6 bases and 3 bases, in that order; junction bases with no gene match: 9. The DNA for the CDR3 is TGTGCCAGCAGGCCAGGACAGGGCGGAGACACTGAAGCTTTCTTT. Translated, it gives CASRPGQGGDTEAFF.

This clonotype was seen a handful of times. An end of the junction does not agree with germline; a read error may underlie this. The rearrangement uses TRBV13 and TRBJ2-7, with 8 bases identical to TRBD2. The germline gives CDR1 PRHDT, CDR2 FYEKMQ (reference sequence). The CDR3 spans 12 residues. The CDR3 region is CASSFGLAALDF. CDR3 DNA: TGTGCCAGCAGCTTCGGACTAGCTGCGTTGGACTTC.

This clonotype was observed a few times. Just one base apart from a much larger clone, this may be a read error. V and J are TRBV4-1 and TRBJ1-4; unclear D gene. Trimming pared 6 bases from V and 8 bases from J, leaving 16 bases between. The CDR3 extends over 14 amino acids. Germline values: CDR1 MGHRA, CDR2 YSYEKL. CDR3 amino acids: CASSRLLTGEKLFF. The DNA of the CDR3 is TGCGCCAGCAGTAGATTATTAACTGGGGAAAAACTGTTTTTT.

This clonotype was seen many times. The V and J genes are TRBV2 and TRBJ1-1, with TRBD1 matching over 8 bases. V trimming: 7 bases; J trimming: 4 bases; junction bases outside the gene matches: 8. This CDR3 is built from 14 residues. CDR1 is SNHLY and CDR2 is FYNNEI in the germline V gene. The CDR3 spells CASTEDREGTEAFF. The CDR3, as DNA: TGTGCCAGCACCGAGGACAGGGAGGGCACTGAAGCTTTCTTT.

This clonotype was recorded many times. The chain employs TRBV20-1 and TRBJ1-1, with TRBD1 identical over 7 bases. The germline V gene has CDR1 DFQATT and CDR2 SNEGSKA (reference sequence). This CDR3 contains 13 residues. Unmatched junction bases numbered 2, after V lost 3 bases and J lost 1 base. The CDR3, as DNA: TGCAGTGCTAGGGGGGACAGGAACACTGAAGCTTTCTTT. This translates into CSARGDRNTEAFF.

CDR3 sequence: CASNLGEGENEQFF. The CDR3 region has the DNA TGTGCCAGCAACCTCGGGGAGGGGGAAAATGAGCAGTTCTTC. The V call is TRBV7-2, the J call TRBJ2-1, with D possibly being TRBD2 (7 bases). The germline gives CDR1 SGHTA, CDR2 FQGNSA. V was clipped by 7 bases and J by 7 bases, with 17 bases between them. The CDR3 sequence is 14 residues long.

This clonotype was observed at least ten times. The V and J genes are TRBV7-2 and TRBJ2-2, with 8 bases matching TRBD1. J lost 0 bases, V lost 5 bases, and 8 bases had no gene match. This CDR3 has 17 residues. The germline CDR1 and CDR2 sequences are SGHTA and FQGNSA. The CDR3 protein is CASSTGQGAANTGELFF. CDR3 nucleotides: TGTGCCAGCAGCACCGGACAGGGAGCGGCGAACACCGGGGAGCTGTTTTTT.

This clonotype was observed a few times. An end of the junction does not agree with germline; a read error may underlie this. This rearrangement joins TRBV5-1 to TRBJ2-3, with D tentatively TRBD1 (5 bases). This CDR3 has 15 amino acids. The germline V gene has CDR1 SGHRS and CDR2 YFSETQ. DNA of the CDR3: TGTGCCAGCAGCTTGGAGACAGCGAGCACAGATACGCAGTATTTT. Amino acid sequence: CASSLETASTDTQYF.

The gene calls are TRBV18 and TRBJ1-2; 11 bases are shared with TRBD1. Germline V CDR1 and CDR2: KGHSH, LQKENI. The trim removed 3 bases at V and 5 bases at J, leaving 5 bases unmatched. The CDR3 spans 15 residues. CDR3 residues: CASSPPGQGVYGYTF. The CDR3 DNA reads as TGTGCCAGCTCACCCCCGGGACAGGGGGTTTATGGCTACACCTTC. Combining the CDR3 with reference TRBV18 and TRBJ1-2 gives the whole variable domain NAGVMQNPRHLVRRRGQEARLRCSPMKGHSHVYWYRQLPEEGLKFMVYLQKENIIDESGMPKERFSAEFPKEGPSILRIQQVVRGDSAAYFCASSPPGQGVYGYTFGSGTRLTVV.

The chain joins TRBV7-9 to TRBJ1-1; D is possibly TRBD1 (6 bases). The CDR3 length is 13 residues. Germline values: CDR1 SEHNR, CDR2 FQNEAQ (reference sequence). V lost 2 bases and J lost 9, with 13 bases in between. The CDR3 sequence: CASSLPGHLKAFF. The CDR3 nucleotides read TGTGCCAGCAGCTTACCGGGACACCTAAAAGCTTTCTTT.